This paragraph covers one T cell receptor (beta chain) sequence. The sample originates from a study of blood T cells in healthy people across ages. For the study at large: About one barcoded TCR beta cDNA was captured per two T cells.

This CDR3 region has 14 residues. CDR1 and CDR2 (germline): MNHEY, SMNVEV (reference sequence). V gave up 6 bases and J gave up 5 bases, with 16 bases separating them. The use of a sample-barcoded 5' primer and a J-beta primer mix characterized a second PCR of about 7 to 12 cycles. TCRdb reanalysed the 5' RACE reads using MiXCR and keeps one entry per CDR3 protein. The sample lists 1.6 million or so distinct CDR3 sequences, roughly 32% occurring once. The sequenced sample was blood. The chain employs TRBV27 and TRBJ1-1; no firm D call. This TCR derives from a woman in her 30s in good health. This CDR3 reads CASSRPGDGTEAFF. The CDR3 DNA reads TGTGCCAGCAGCCGACCCGGGGATGGTACTGAAGCTTTCTTT.